This record concerns one TCR beta chain sequence. The clone's antigen remains unknown. Base qualities were left out, and no much larger clone turns up one base away. The record originates from a study of blood T cell repertoires in COVID-19 (dated by TCRdb to between 2020 and 2021). Concerning the study at large: Collaborator samples came from the United States, Italy and Spain and covered acute and convalescent phases of COVID-19. The prospective study material was composed of cDNA or gDNA derived from T cells, B-cell-depleted T cells, or PBMCs. Deeply sampled blood TCRbeta repertoires from subjects exposed to, actively infected with, or recovered from COVID-19 were included in the dataset. The repertoires were made available in a free public database intended to serve as a resource for research on the immune response to SARS-CoV-2. Samples came from the ongoing ImmuneRACE study (first 160 participants) plus 1,254 subjects from 6 global collaborators. Sample metadata almost always included a de-identified subject ID, COVID-19 status, age in years and sex. Where available, HLA class I and class II types were obtained from metadata supplied by the sample provider rather than from assay-based typing.

The immunoSEQ Assay, a bias-controlled multiplex PCR, was used to amplify TCRbeta CDR3 regions from genomic DNA. The published analysis was carried out like this. Nucleated cell counts per sample were estimated from amplification of reference gene primers within the assay. To quantify the absolute abundance of each unique TCRbeta CDR3 rearrangement, sequence reads were collapsed and filtered. For each sample, productive Simpson clonality was calculated as the square root of Simpson's diversity index across productive rearrangements. The clones in this table, taken by TCRdb from immuneACCESS, are in-frame only. Not every clone is retained; where verified, under half of the shortfall comes from an unresolved V gene, and the cause of the rest is unknown. That table gives V, J and clone size, and the DNA gave D and trimming. This sample gives tens of thousands of clones in total; 86% of them show up just once. The ten largest make up under 1.5% of the sample.

The CDR3 runs 15 residues from the cysteine to the phenylalanine. The read is trimmed to its CDR3 DNA, 45 bases read in frame from base 1. The V and J ends are trimmed by 1 base and 3 bases, leaving 13 bases between them. The germline V gene specifies SGHTA as CDR1 and FQGNSA as CDR2. Broad study findings and their caveats: The quantity of clinical and demographic metadata differed by source and by participant and was supplied without curation.

Whole blood was collected in K2EDTA tubes by collaborating institutions according to the institutions' own protocols. For TCRbeta analysis, collaborators shipped samples as frozen whole blood, isolated PBMCs, or DNA extracted from either of those sample types. Sequencing was carried out using peripheral blood. The chain employs TRBV7-2 and TRBJ2-7; tentative D gene TRBD2, with 5 bases matching. The TCR was taken from a woman at least 80 years old with acute or convalescent COVID-19. This receptor has the CDR3 CASSLDWESLYEQYF. The DNA reads as follows: TGTGCCAGCAGCTTAGACTGGGAGTCCCTCTACGAGCAGTACTTC.